The subject of this entry is one T cell receptor (beta chain). The data are from a study of blood T cell repertoires in COVID-19. Libraries were prepared by immunoSEQ multiplex PCR; TCRdb keeps only in-frame clonotypes and omits some of them. This table holds a few hundred thousand clones, 88% found once. Per the germline V gene, CDR1 is GTSNPN and CDR2 is SVGIG (reference sequence). CDR3 length equals 19 residues. Losses at the gene ends were 4 bases for V and 3 bases for J; bases not matched to a gene: 18. The TCR sequence derives from a woman in her late teens or twenties who had been exposed to COVID-19. Sample: PBMCs or T cells enriched from blood (not recorded which). This rearrangement joins TRBV30 to TRBJ1-5; 10 nucleotides line up with TRBD1. CDR3 region: CAWMGPRDRGFLANQPQHF. The CDR3 region has the DNA TGTGCCTGGATGGGTCCCCGGGACAGGGGATTCCTAGCCAATCAGCCCCAGCATTTT.